This T cell receptor (beta chain) derives from a study of blood T cell repertoires in COVID-19. Germline V gene data show CDR1 as KGHSH and CDR2 as LQKENI. V was pared by 4 bases and J by 4 bases, with 4 bases of the junction left unmatched. The CDR3 extends over 15 amino acids. Sequencing used immunoSEQ multiplex PCR; TCRdb keeps in-frame clones, though not all of them. The sample has fewer than 120,000 clones, about 75% seen once. This rearrangement joins TRBV18 to TRBJ2-1; 10 nucleotides agree with TRBD2. Material: peripheral blood. This clonotype originated in a woman of 80 years or more with active or convalescent COVID-19. The CDR3 loop reads CASSRQAGGYNEQFF. In nucleotides, the CDR3 is TGTGCCAGCTCACGTCAAGCGGGAGGGTACAATGAGCAGTTCTTC. The complete variable domain, with remaining parts taken from reference TRBV18 and TRBJ2-1, reads NAGVMQNPRHLVRRRGQEARLRCSPMKGHSHVYWYRQLPEEGLKFMVYLQKENIIDESGMPKERFSAEFPKEGPSILRIQQVVRGDSAAYFCASSRQAGGYNEQFFGPGTRLTVL.